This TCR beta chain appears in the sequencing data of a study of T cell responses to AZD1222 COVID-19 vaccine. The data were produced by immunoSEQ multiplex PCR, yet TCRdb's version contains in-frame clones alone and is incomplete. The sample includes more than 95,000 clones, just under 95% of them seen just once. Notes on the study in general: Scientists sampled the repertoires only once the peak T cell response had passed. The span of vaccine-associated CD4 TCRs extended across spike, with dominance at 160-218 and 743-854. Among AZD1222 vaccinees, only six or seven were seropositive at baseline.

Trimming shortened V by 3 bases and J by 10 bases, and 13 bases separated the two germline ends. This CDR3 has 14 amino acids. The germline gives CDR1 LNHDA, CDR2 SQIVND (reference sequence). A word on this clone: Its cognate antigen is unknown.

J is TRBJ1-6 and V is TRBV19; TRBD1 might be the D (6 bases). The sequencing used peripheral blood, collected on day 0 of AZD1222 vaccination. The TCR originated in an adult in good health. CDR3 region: CASSMTQGYSPLHF. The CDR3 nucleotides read TGTGCCAGTAGTATGACGCAGGGGTACTCACCCCTCCACTTT. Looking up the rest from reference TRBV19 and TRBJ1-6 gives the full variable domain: DGGITQSPKYLFRKEGQNVTLSCEQNLNHDAMYWYRQDPGQGLRLIYYSQIVNDFQKGDIAEGYSVSREKKESFPLTVTSAQKNPTAFYLCASSMTQGYSPLHFGNGTRLTVT.